The clone carrying this T cell receptor beta chain was detected a few times. Its antigen is unknown. These data are taken from a study of blood T cells in healthy people across ages. General observations from the study: Per-million-T-cell TCR beta diversity fell roughly linearly with age.

Next came a second PCR, run for about 7 to 12 cycles, which used a sample-barcoded 5' primer along with a J-beta primer mix. TCRdb used MiXCR to reprocess the 5' RACE reads, holding one entry per CDR3 protein. The sample consists of more than 1.4 million distinct CDR3 sequences, approximately 40% of them appearing once. V shed 6 bases and J shed 9 bases, with 15 bases lying between them. CDR3 length: 13 amino acids. Germline V CDR1 and CDR2: MDHEN, SYDVKM. This clonotype was sampled from a woman aged 18-29 years in good health. This chain uses TRBV28 with TRBJ2-1; D unclear. Specimen: blood. The CDR3 bases are TGTGCCAGCAGGGGTCTAGGTGCTGGTGAGCAGTTCTTC. As protein: CASRGLGAGEQFF.